The entry below describes one TCR beta chain. Its antigen is unknown. TCR beta rearrangements were amplified from peripheral blood genomic DNA. The data originate from a study of T cell repertoires in aging, cancer and after chemotherapy. Across the study: Six age groups, ranging from 30 or younger to 70 or older, included the donors.

The CDR3 has 14 amino acids. Looked up from germline, CDR1 is SGDLS and CDR2 is YYNGEE. Trimming shortened V by 3 bases and J by 6 bases, and 13 bases separated the two germline ends. Study-wide points: Loss of evenness, beyond lost richness, contributed to age-related TCR diversity decline in cancer patients.

TRB rearrangements spanning V, D and J were amplified using mixed TRB-A/B primers. TCRdb processed the multiplex PCR reads anew with MiXCR; each CDR3 protein has one entry. The table shows about 2,400 distinct CDR3 sequences, with around 26% occurring only once. Sequenced input: blood. The V and J genes are TRBV9 and TRBJ1-5; the D is unclear. The TCR originated in a human donor with a solid tumor. The CDR3 spells CASSEHGGSQPQHF. The CDR3 nucleotides are TGTGCCAGCAGCGAACATGGTGGAAGTCAGCCCCAGCATTTT.